What follows describes a single T cell receptor beta chain. Its target is not known. The record originates from a study of vaccination and CD4 T cells after COVID-19. Deletions cut 5 bases from V and 3 bases from J, with 2 bases between. This CDR3 has 10 residues. Germline assignment: CDR1 MNHEY and CDR2 SVGEGT. Treatment of the sample: approximately 10-day PBMC culture with coronavirus spike peptide pools or control peptides (ViraFEST assay). An unexposed donor provided the CD4+ T cells, which were collected before the COVID-19 pandemic (2011-2018). The Oncomine TCR Beta short-read assay generated sequence data from the DNA of cultured CD4+ T cells. The authors extracted genomic DNA from cultured CD4+ T cells. MiXCR, run by TCRdb on the PCR reads, gives a single entry per CDR3 protein. The repertoire holds more than 9,000 distinct CDR3 sequences, with about 32% as singletons.

V is TRBV6-2 or TRBV6-3 and J is TRBJ2-7; D is uncertain. The source is a human donor in good health. Sequenced input: CD4+ T cells from blood, cultured in vitro. CDR3 coding DNA: TGTGCCAGCAGTAACTACGAGCAGTACTTC. Protein sequence: CASSNYEQYF.